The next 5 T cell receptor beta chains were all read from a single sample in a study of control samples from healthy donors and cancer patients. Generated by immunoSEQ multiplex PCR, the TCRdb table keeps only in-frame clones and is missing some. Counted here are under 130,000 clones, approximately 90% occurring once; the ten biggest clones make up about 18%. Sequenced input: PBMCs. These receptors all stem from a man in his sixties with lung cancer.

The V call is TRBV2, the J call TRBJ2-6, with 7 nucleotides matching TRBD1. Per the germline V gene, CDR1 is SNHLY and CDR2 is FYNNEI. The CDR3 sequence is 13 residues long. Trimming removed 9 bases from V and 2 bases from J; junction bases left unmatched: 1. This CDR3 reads CARDRAGANVLTF. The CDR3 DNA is TGTGCCAGAGACAGGGCTGGGGCCAACGTCCTGACTTTC.

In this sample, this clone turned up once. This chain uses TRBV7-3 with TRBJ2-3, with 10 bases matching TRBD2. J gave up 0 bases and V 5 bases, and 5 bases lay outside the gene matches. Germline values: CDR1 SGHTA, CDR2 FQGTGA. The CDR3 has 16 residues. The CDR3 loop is CASSPWTSGSTDTQYF. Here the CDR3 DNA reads TGTGCCAGCAGCCCGTGGACTAGCGGTAGCACAGATACGCAGTATTTT.

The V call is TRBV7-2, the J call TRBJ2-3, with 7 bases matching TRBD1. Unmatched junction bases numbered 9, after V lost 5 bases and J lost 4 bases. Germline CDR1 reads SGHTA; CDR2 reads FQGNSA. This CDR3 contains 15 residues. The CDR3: CASSPQKGASDTQYF. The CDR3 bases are TGTGCCAGCAGCCCTCAGAAGGGGGCCTCAGATACGCAGTATTTT.

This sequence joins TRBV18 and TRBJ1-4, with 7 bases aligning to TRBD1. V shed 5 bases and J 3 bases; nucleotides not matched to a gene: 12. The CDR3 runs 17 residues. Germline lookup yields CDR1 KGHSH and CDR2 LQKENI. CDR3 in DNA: TGTGCCAGCTCATACCGGGCCCCCAGGGGGGCTAATGAAAAACTGTTTTTT. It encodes CASSYRAPRGANEKLFF.

CDR3 in amino acids: CATIGQANTEAFF. In DNA form, the CDR3 reads TGTGCCACAATAGGACAGGCGAACACTGAAGCTTTCTTT. This chain uses TRBV19 with TRBJ1-1; 7 bases agree with TRBD1. Germline-derived CDR1 and CDR2 are LNHDA and SQIVND (reference sequence). The CDR3 is made up of 13 amino acids. After removal of 10 bases from V and 1 base from J, the junction contained 6 bases not matched to a gene. Supplemented by reference TRBV19 and TRBJ1-1, the full variable domain reads DGGITQSPKYLFRKEGQNVTLSCEQNLNHDAMYWYRQDPGQGLRLIYYSQIVNDFQKGDIAEGYSVSREKKESFPLTVTSAQKNPTAFYLCATIGQANTEAFFGQGTRLTVV.